This record covers a single T cell receptor (beta chain). Its cognate antigen has yet to be identified. Per-base qualities were not stored, and no clone one base away is much larger. The data are from a study of CD8 T cells in Susac syndrome (dated by TCRdb to about 2019). Some background on the complete study: Whether CD8+ T cell activation and differentiation in Susac syndrome was antigen driven was tested using repertoire sequencing. CD8+ T cell repertoire clonality was compared between about a dozen healthy donors, around 14 Susac syndrome patients and around 16 multiple sclerosis patients. The investigation overall reported the following: The number of individuals in the TCR sequencing and HLA analysis was recognized as being relatively small.

CDR3 length: 13 amino acids, cysteine to phenylalanine. CDR3 DNA only is kept here, 39 bases in frame from base 1. V is cut by 6 bases and J by 5 bases, and the space between the germline ends is 13 bases. RNA was extracted using the RNeasy kit, and 0.5 to 1 microgram was reverse transcribed with random hexamers. TCR beta CDR3 regions were amplified with the immunoSEQ multiplex PCR assay covering 54 Vbeta and 13 Jbeta segments. PCR amplification bias was corrected by using a synthetic template baseline for primer optimization and computational correction. On the authors' methods: Reads were assigned to V, D and J genes according to IMGT and analyzed in immunoSEQ Analyzer, with only productive sequences retained. Clonality was calculated as one minus the Shannon entropy normalized by log2 of the number of productive unique sequences. For each patient and control, public and private clones were evaluated within the 100 most prevalent clones. Clones were defined as Susac-specific if absent from the healthy and MS cohorts, from 1052 published viral clones and from other ImmuneACCESS disease sequences. TCRdb applied fastp at Q25 and MiXCR to the public reads, then kept only in-frame beta chains. Rows are unified per CDR3 protein, each entry keeping the most common DNA and genes. The V and J calls were determined by TCRdb, not by the authors. In this sample the table shows approximately 140,000 distinct CDR3 sequences, 80% of which occur a single time. Roughly 0.5% of the sample lies in the top ten.

Peripheral blood CD8+ and CD4+ T cells from healthy donors, Susac syndrome patients and multiple sclerosis patients were profiled by high-throughput TCR beta sequencing. The multiple sclerosis controls were treatment-naive patients whose relapsing-remitting disease, either stable or active, fulfilled the revised McDonald criteria. CD8+ TEMRA cells were enriched by FACS, while bulk CD8+ and CD4+ T cells were purified by magnetic negative isolation. Blood was collected in EDTA tubes and processed within 24 hours, with PBMCs isolated through density gradient centrifugation. PBMCs intended for TCR sequencing were frozen in liquid nitrogen and were later thawed in a 37 degrees C water bath. The sorted or isolated CD4+, CD8+ and CD8+ TEMRA cells reached a purity of at least 90%.

Material: CD8+ T cells from PBMCs. The sequence was obtained from a human donor with multiple sclerosis. Recombination linked TRBV12-3 or TRBV12-4 to TRBJ1-2; the D region possibly corresponds to TRBD1 (5 bases align). The CDR3 sequence is CASSPREGYGYTF. The sequenced DNA: TGTGCCAGCAGCCCGAGGGAGGGGTATGGCTACACCTTC.